The 18 T cell receptor beta chains listed next were all sequenced from one sample in a study of blood T cells in healthy people across ages. A second PCR, run for roughly 7 to 11 cycles, used a sample-barcoded 5' primer plus a J-beta primer mix. TCRdb re-called the 5' RACE reads with MiXCR, one entry per CDR3 protein. Here the sample spans around 1,500,000 distinct CDR3 sequences, about 28% being singletons. Sequenced: blood. These TCRs come from a woman in her thirties in good health.

As regards this clonotype: One base away lies a much larger clone, so this may be a sequencing read error. V usage is TRBV6-6 and J usage is TRBJ2-1, with a weak D call TRBD2 (5 bases). Germline CDR1 and CDR2: MNHNY and SVGAGI (reference sequence). The CDR3 totals 14 residues. DNA of the CDR3: TGTGCCGGCAGTTACTCAACGGGAAGGAATGAGCAGTTCTTC. Translated, it gives CAGSYSTGRNEQFF.

This clonotype has more than one count but fewer than ten. The chain has TRBV7-9 and TRBJ2-1, with D hard to call. The CDR3 covers 14 residues. CDR1 and CDR2 (germline): SEHNR, FQNEAQ (reference sequence). V dropped 5 bases and J dropped 8 bases, with 16 bases sitting between them. The CDR3 bases are TGTGCCAGCAGCCAACCGCCGTGGGTTGATGAGCAGTTCTTC. This translates into CASSQPPWVDEQFF. The entire variable domain, with the rest obtained from reference TRBV7-9 and TRBJ2-1, is as follows: DTGVSQNPRHKITKRGQNVTFRCDPISEHNRLYWYRQTLGQGPEFLTYFQNEAQLEKSRLLSDRFSAERPKGSFSTLEIQRTEQGDSAMYLCASSQPPWVDEQFFGPGTRLTVL.

This clonotype was counted a single time. V is TRBV7-2 and J is TRBJ2-2; 9 nucleotides align to TRBD2. Germline lookup yields CDR1 SGHTA and CDR2 FQGNSA. CDR3 length: 16 residues. Germline trimming cut 6 bases from V and 3 bases from J; bases unmatched to any gene: 8. The DNA for the CDR3 is TGTGCCAGCAGGTATATAGCGGGAGTGGACACCGGGGAGCTGTTTTTT. Protein product: CASRYIAGVDTGELFF. The variable domain in full, completed from reference TRBV7-2 and TRBJ2-2, reads GAGVSQSPSNKVTEKGKDVELRCDPISGHTALYWYRQSLGQGLEFLIYFQGNSAPDKSGLPSDRFSAERTGGSVSTLTIQRTQQEDSAVYLCASRYIAGVDTGELFFGEGSRLTVL.

The chain recombines TRBV7-9 with TRBJ1-1, with D perhaps TRBD1 (6 bases). The V gene lost 4 bases and the J gene lost 0 bases, with 15 bases spanning the gap. CDR1 is SEHNR and CDR2 is FQNEAQ in the germline V gene (reference sequence). The CDR3 loop spans 16 amino acids. The DNA of the CDR3 is TGTGCCAGCAGCTATACAGGGTCTAGAATGAACACTGAAGCTTTCTTT. Protein sequence: CASSYTGSRMNTEAFF. Full variable domain (rest looked up from reference TRBV7-9 and TRBJ1-1): DTGVSQNPRHKITKRGQNVTFRCDPISEHNRLYWYRQTLGQGPEFLTYFQNEAQLEKSRLLSDRFSAERPKGSFSTLEIQRTEQGDSAMYLCASSYTGSRMNTEAFFGQGTRLTVV.

The rearrangement joins TRBV12-3 or TRBV12-4 to TRBJ2-3; possibly TRBD1 for D (5 bases). CDR3 length: 15 amino acids. Deletions cut 3 bases from V and 2 bases from J, with 12 bases between. This CDR3 reads CASSFDAGPTDTQYF. DNA of the CDR3: TGTGCCAGCAGTTTTGATGCAGGGCCCACAGATACGCAGTATTTT.

The CDR3 nucleotides are TGTGCCAGCTCCTCGTTCTGGGGGGAGAGCTCCTACGAGCAGTACTTC. This translates into CASSSFWGESSYEQYF. V and J are TRBV18 and TRBJ2-7; D possibly corresponds to TRBD2 (6 bases). The V end lost 6 bases, the J end lost 0 bases, and 18 bases lay between the germline ends. This CDR3 contains 16 residues. Germline CDR1 KGHSH, CDR2 LQKENI.

The count of this clonotype is one. One end of the junction fails to match germline, which may point to a read error. The chain combines TRBV12-3 or TRBV12-4 with TRBJ2-1; D possibly corresponds to TRBD2 (6 bases). The CDR3 runs to 15 residues. The chain's CDR3 is CAGSLTSGERNEQFF. CDR3 bases: TGTGCCGGCAGTTTAACCTCGGGGGAGCGGAATGAGCAGTTCTTC.

J is TRBJ1-6 and V is TRBV12-3 or TRBV12-4, with 9 bases that match TRBD1. J gave up 9 bases and V 6 bases, and 3 bases lay outside the gene matches. The CDR3 is 13 residues long. CDR3 amino acids: CASRDRGGSPLHF. The CDR3 DNA follows: TGTGCCAGCAGAGACAGGGGGGGTTCACCCCTCCACTTT.

The chain links TRBV12-3 or TRBV12-4 to TRBJ1-4, with D maybe TRBD1 (5 bases). The CDR3 sequence is 13 residues long. Between the trimmed V and J ends, which lost 5 bases and 12 bases, there was a span of 16 bases. DNA of the CDR3: TGTGCCAGCAGTGTGACAGCCTTGACGGAACTGTTTTTT. Amino acids: CASSVTALTELFF.

In its sample, this clonotype was seen many times. The J gene is TRBJ2-3, the V gene TRBV7-2; maybe TRBD1 (5 bases). V was shortened by 5 bases and J by 2 bases, with 11 bases between the two germline ends. Germline loops: CDR1 SGHTA, CDR2 FQGNSA. The CDR3 contains 14 residues. DNA for the CDR3: TGTGCCAGCAGCCCTGACAGAATCACAGATACGCAGTATTTT. Translating it yields CASSPDRITDTQYF.

A remark on this clonotype: A junction boundary mismatches the germline segment, possibly from a read error. The V call is TRBV4-1, the J call TRBJ2-1, with D possibly TRBD2 on 7 matching bases. Per germline, CDR1 MGHRA and CDR2 YSYEKL. The CDR3 is 16 residues long. CDR3 DNA: TGCGCCAGCAGCCAAGGGGAGGGGGGGCAAAACAATGAGCACTTCTTC. This translates into CASSQGEGGQNNEHFF.

Note on this clonotype: This may be a read error, as it is one base from a much larger clone. This rearrangement joins TRBV7-2 to TRBJ2-5; TRBD2 agrees at 8 bases. Germline lookup yields CDR1 SGHTA and CDR2 FQGNSA. The CDR3 is 16 amino acids. The CDR3 reads CASSQKSGREQGTQYF. DNA of the CDR3: TGTGCCAGCAGCCAGAAGAGCGGGAGAGAACAAGGGACCCAGTACTTC. The entire variable domain, with the rest obtained from reference TRBV7-2 and TRBJ2-5, is as follows: GAGVSQSPSNKVTEKGKDVELRCDPISGHTALYWYRQSLGQGLEFLIYFQGNSAPDKSGLPSDRFSAERTGGSVSTLTIQRTQQEDSAVYLCASSQKSGREQGTQYFGPGTRLLVL.

As to this clonotype: Germline and junction disagree at one end, which may indicate a read error. CDR3 region: CVSSYEGGSELFF. The CDR3 DNA is TGTGTCAGCAGTTACGAAGGCGGTAGTGAGCTGTTCTTC. The chain links TRBV6-5 to TRBJ2-1; the D is unclear. The CDR3 length is 13 residues. Germline values: CDR1 MNHEY, CDR2 SVGAGI.

In its sample, this clonotype was seen many times. The V gene is TRBV29-1, the J gene TRBJ2-7; a possible D gene is TRBD1 (5 bases). Germline lookup yields CDR1 SQVTM and CDR2 ANQGSEA. V lost 2 bases to trimming and J lost 3 bases, with 14 bases between them. There are 14 residues in the CDR3. CDR3 loop: CSVEPVRGLYEQYF. The CDR3 region has the DNA TGCAGCGTTGAACCGGTTAGGGGCCTCTACGAGCAGTACTTC.

V and J are TRBV20-1 and TRBJ2-1; 14 positions agree with TRBD2. The CDR3 extends over 15 amino acids. Per germline, CDR1 DFQATT and CDR2 SNEGSKA (reference sequence). Germline trimming cut 5 bases from V and 5 bases from J; bases unmatched to any gene: 5. CDR3: CSALGLAGVHNEQFF. The CDR3 bases are TGCAGTGCTCTGGGACTAGCGGGAGTCCACAATGAGCAGTTCTTC.

V is TRBV9 and J is TRBJ1-2; D not resolved. Germline V gives CDR1 SGDLS, CDR2 YYNGEE. V lost 0 bases, J lost 0 bases, and 9 bases lay in between. This CDR3 spans 15 amino acids. The DNA of the CDR3 is TGTGCCAGCAGCGTAGATGGGAGGCCTAACTATGGCTACACCTTC. Residues: CASSVDGRPNYGYTF.

There are many counts of this clonotype. The chain recombines TRBV9 with TRBJ2-3; D remains ambiguous. In germline, CDR1 is SGDLS, CDR2 YYNGEE. This CDR3 contains 12 residues. Deletions cut 4 bases from V and 6 bases from J, with 9 bases between. CDR3 DNA sequence: TGTGCCAGCAGCCGACTTGACGATACGCAGTATTTT. Translated: CASSRLDDTQYF. Complete variable domain (other parts from reference TRBV9 and TRBJ2-3): DSGVTQTPKHLITATGQRVTLRCSPRSGDLSVYWYQQSLDQGLQFLIQYYNGEERAKGNILERFSAQQFPDLHSELNLSSLELGDSALYFCASSRLDDTQYFGPGTRLTVL.

This clonotype was detected many times. The CDR3 sequence is CASSQGRRQGSYEQYF. In DNA form, the CDR3 reads TGTGCCAGCAGCCAAGGCCGCAGACAGGGATCCTACGAGCAGTACTTC. J is TRBJ2-7 and V is TRBV3-1; 7 bases match TRBD1. This CDR3 spans 16 amino acids. Germline lookup yields CDR1 LGHDT and CDR2 YNNKEL (reference sequence). Unmatched junction bases numbered 7, after V lost 1 base and J lost 1 base.